This note documents a single TCR beta chain sequence. Its specificity is not known. This entry comes from a study of OX40 agonist ivuxolimab in advanced cancers. Study observations and caveats: People who partly responded at 0.1-3.0 mg/kg had some of the least clonal expansion seen.

V lost 6 bases and J 11 bases, leaving 17 bases between the germline ends. Germline values: CDR1 MNHEY, CDR2 SMNVEV (reference sequence). This CDR3 is 13 amino acids long. Using immunoSEQ multiplex PCR, the repertoire was profiled, and TCRdb retains in-frame clones only, with some absent. Of roughly 57,000 clones detected, approximately 82% appear once; the ten largest clones hold 2.4%. The chain has TRBV27 and TRBJ1-5; a weak D match, TRBD1 (6 bases). The sequence was obtained from an adult with an advanced solid tumor such as melanoma, head and neck, liver or kidney cancer. Sequences were derived from CD4+ or CD8+ T cells sorted from blood, sampled in a trial of the OX40 agonist ivuxolimab. The CDR3 spells CASSLNRDTAQHF. The CDR3 nucleotides are TGTGCCAGCAGCCTAAACCGGGACACGGCCCAGCATTTT.